The clone carrying this TCR beta chain was detected only once. Its antigen is still unknown. Each PCR replicate from the sorted subsets contained about 200 ng DNA, which is 25,000 to 30,000 T cell genomes. TCRdb keeps only in-frame clones here, not all; method: immunoSEQ multiplex PCR. The repertoire has approximately 940,000 clones, about three quarters of them found once; the top ten carry about 1.5%. The data were taken from a study of shared clonotypes between healthy human individuals. General study results and limits: A generally larger estimated richness was seen in naive subsets than in memory subsets. The researchers took only blood, and tissue repertoires probably look different.

Caucasian adults living in Nashville, Tennessee, provided all samples. The ends lost 5 bases at V and 2 bases at J; junction bases unmatched: 5. CDR1 and CDR2 (germline): SNHLY, FYNNEI. The CDR3 contains 14 residues. Sequencing input: memory CD4+ T cells sorted from blood. Stated subset: CD45RA-negative fraction. The sequence came from a man between 18 and 29 years old in good health. The chain recombines TRBV2 with TRBJ1-2; 7 bases fit TRBD1. The CDR3 spells CASSPGGKNYGYTF. In nucleotides, the CDR3 is TGTGCCAGCAGTCCAGGGGGTAAGAACTATGGCTACACCTTC.